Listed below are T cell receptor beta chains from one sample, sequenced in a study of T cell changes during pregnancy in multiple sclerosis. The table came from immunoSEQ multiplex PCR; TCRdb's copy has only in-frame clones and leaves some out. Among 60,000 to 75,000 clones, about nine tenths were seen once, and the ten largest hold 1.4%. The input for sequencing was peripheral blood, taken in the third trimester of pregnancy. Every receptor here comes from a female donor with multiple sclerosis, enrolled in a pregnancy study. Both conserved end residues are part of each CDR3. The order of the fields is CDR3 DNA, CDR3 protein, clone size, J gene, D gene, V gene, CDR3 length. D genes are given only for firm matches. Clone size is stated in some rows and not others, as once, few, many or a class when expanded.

CDR3nt: TGCGCCAGCAGTGATCTAGCGGGGTTGGAGGATACGCAGTATTTT
CDR3aa: CASSDLAGLEDTQYF
abundance: NA
j_gene: TRBJ2-3
d_gene: TRBD2
v_gene: TRBV10-1
len: 15

CDR3nt: TGTGCCAGCAGCTTAGGCGGGGGGAACTATGGCTACACCTTC
CDR3aa: CASSLGGGNYGYTF
abundance: once
j_gene: TRBJ1-2
d_gene: NA
v_gene: TRBV7-2
len: 14

CDR3nt: TGTGCCAGCTCACCCATCTGGACAGGCGATGATCAGCCCCAGCATTTT
CDR3aa: CASSPIWTGDDQPQHF
abundance: few
j_gene: TRBJ1-5
d_gene: TRBD1
v_gene: TRBV18
len: 16

CDR3nt: TGCGCCAGCAGCCCCGTGGGAGGAGGCAATCAGCCCCAGCATTTT
CDR3aa: CASSPVGGGNQPQHF
abundance: NA
j_gene: TRBJ1-5
d_gene: NA
v_gene: TRBV5-1
len: 15

CDR3nt: TGTGCCAGTAGTTTCACAGGGTCTCATCAGCCCCAGCATTTT
CDR3aa: CASSFTGSHQPQHF
abundance: NA
j_gene: TRBJ1-5
d_gene: NA
v_gene: TRBV19
len: 14

CDR3nt: TGTGCCAGCAGCTTAGTGGGACAGGGGGCCACCTACGAGCAGTACTTC
CDR3aa: CASSLVGQGATYEQYF
abundance: NA
j_gene: TRBJ2-7
d_gene: TRBD1
v_gene: TRBV7-6
len: 16

CDR3nt: TGTGCCAGCAGCCGGCGAGGGGGCGGGGAAGAGACCCAGTACTTC
CDR3aa: CASSRRGGGEETQYF
abundance: NA
j_gene: TRBJ2-5
d_gene: NA
v_gene: TRBV4-2
len: 15

CDR3nt: TGTGCCAGCAGTGAGGACAGCTCCTACGAGCAGTACTTC
CDR3aa: CASSEDSSYEQYF
abundance: once
j_gene: TRBJ2-7
d_gene: NA
v_gene: TRBV7-2
len: 13

CDR3nt: TGCGCCAGCAGCCAACTCCCCCAGAGGTTCACAAATGAAAAACTGTTTTTT
CDR3aa: CASSQLPQRFTNEKLFF
abundance: NA
j_gene: TRBJ1-4
d_gene: NA
v_gene: TRBV4-1
len: 17

CDR3nt: TGTGCCAGCAGCTCGCTGGCATACAATGAGCAGTTCTTC
CDR3aa: CASSSLAYNEQFF
abundance: NA
j_gene: TRBJ2-1
d_gene: NA
v_gene: TRBV7-9
len: 13

CDR3nt: TGTGCCAGCAGCCCGGGACAGGGTTCTGACATTCAGTACTTC
CDR3aa: CASSPGQGSDIQYF
abundance: NA
j_gene: TRBJ2-4
d_gene: TRBD1
v_gene: TRBV11-3
len: 14

CDR3nt: TGTGCCAGCAGTTTTTCGGGAGAGACCCAGTACTTC
CDR3aa: CASSFSGETQYF
abundance: NA
j_gene: TRBJ2-5
d_gene: NA
v_gene: TRBV6-5
len: 12

CDR3nt: TGTGCCAGCAAGAGAAACACTGAAGCTTTCTTT
CDR3aa: CASKRNTEAFF
abundance: NA
j_gene: TRBJ1-1
d_gene: NA
v_gene: TRBV2
len: 11

CDR3nt: TGTGCCAGCAGCTTAAATCAGGGCCATACGCAGTATTTT
CDR3aa: CASSLNQGHTQYF
abundance: NA
j_gene: TRBJ2-3
d_gene: NA
v_gene: TRBV7-3
len: 13

CDR3nt: TGTGCCAGCAGCGGAAAGGGGCAACACAATGAGCAGTTCTTC
CDR3aa: CASSGKGQHNEQFF
abundance: NA
j_gene: TRBJ2-1
d_gene: NA
v_gene: TRBV7-3
len: 14

CDR3nt: TGTGCCAGCAGCCCAGTACAGGGGAGTGGCTACACCTTC
CDR3aa: CASSPVQGSGYTF
abundance: NA
j_gene: TRBJ1-2
d_gene: TRBD1
v_gene: TRBV11-2
len: 13

CDR3nt: TGTGCCAGCAGCTTGGACAGGAGGAATGGCTACACCTTC
CDR3aa: CASSLDRRNGYTF
abundance: NA
j_gene: TRBJ1-2
d_gene: TRBD1
v_gene: TRBV7-2
len: 13

CDR3nt: TGTGCCTGGGAGGGACGAGGGGCTTACAATGAGCAGTTCTTC
CDR3aa: CAWEGRGAYNEQFF
abundance: NA
j_gene: TRBJ2-1
d_gene: TRBD2
v_gene: TRBV7-9
len: 14

CDR3nt: TGTGCCAGCAGCTTAGCCACAACTAATGAAAAACTGTTTTTT
CDR3aa: CASSLATTNEKLFF
abundance: NA
j_gene: TRBJ1-4
d_gene: NA
v_gene: TRBV7-8
len: 14

CDR3nt: TGTGCCAGCAGTCTGGGGCAGGGGGAGTGGTATGGCTACACCTTC
CDR3aa: CASSLGQGEWYGYTF
abundance: NA
j_gene: TRBJ1-2
d_gene: TRBD1
v_gene: TRBV28
len: 15

CDR3nt: TGTGCCAGCAGCTTGTTAGGGGCCGGCTCCTACGAGCAGTACTTC
CDR3aa: CASSLLGAGSYEQYF
abundance: NA
j_gene: TRBJ2-7
d_gene: NA
v_gene: TRBV5-6
len: 15

CDR3nt: TGTGCCAGCAGTTACTCGACTTCTGGGGCCAACGTCCTGACTTTC
CDR3aa: CASSYSTSGANVLTF
abundance: few
j_gene: TRBJ2-6
d_gene: NA
v_gene: TRBV6-5
len: 15

CDR3nt: TGCGCCAGCAGCGGGACAGGGTCCTCCTACGAGCAGTACTTC
CDR3aa: CASSGTGSSYEQYF
abundance: NA
j_gene: TRBJ2-7
d_gene: TRBD1
v_gene: TRBV5-1
len: 14

CDR3nt: TGCGCCAGCAGGCCGGGACAGGGGTACTACGAGCAGTACTTC
CDR3aa: CASRPGQGYYEQYF
abundance: NA
j_gene: TRBJ2-7
d_gene: TRBD1
v_gene: TRBV5-1
len: 14

CDR3nt: TGTGCCAGCTCACCGCTTGACAGGGATAGTGGCTACACCTTC
CDR3aa: CASSPLDRDSGYTF
abundance: NA
j_gene: TRBJ1-2
d_gene: TRBD1
v_gene: TRBV18
len: 14

CDR3nt: TGTGCCAGCAGGGAAGGCAGGTCTAATGAAAAACTGTTTTTT
CDR3aa: CASREGRSNEKLFF
abundance: once
j_gene: TRBJ1-4
d_gene: NA
v_gene: TRBV2
len: 14

CDR3nt: TGTGCCAGCAGTGAAACTTACAGTGAAGCTTTCTTT
CDR3aa: CASSETYSEAFF
abundance: NA
j_gene: TRBJ1-1
d_gene: NA
v_gene: TRBV2
len: 12

CDR3nt: TGTGCCAGCCGCCGACTAGCGGGGGCGGGGGATACGCAGTATTTT
CDR3aa: CASRRLAGAGDTQYF
abundance: NA
j_gene: TRBJ2-3
d_gene: TRBD2
v_gene: TRBV7-9
len: 15

CDR3nt: TGTGCCAGCAGCTTGGGCCAAGGCCAGACAAACACCGGGGAGCTGTTTTTT
CDR3aa: CASSLGQGQTNTGELFF
abundance: once
j_gene: TRBJ2-2
d_gene: NA
v_gene: TRBV5-4
len: 17

CDR3nt: TGCAGTGCTGGGACAGGATATGAGCAGTTCTTC
CDR3aa: CSAGTGYEQFF
abundance: NA
j_gene: TRBJ2-1
d_gene: TRBD1
v_gene: TRBV20-1
len: 11

CDR3nt: TGTGCCATCAGTGTTTTCAGGGAAGATTACAACACTGAAGCTTTCTTT
CDR3aa: CAISVFREDYNTEAFF
abundance: NA
j_gene: TRBJ1-1
d_gene: NA
v_gene: TRBV10-3
len: 16

CDR3nt: TGCGCCAGCAGCTTGGGTGACTCGCCCAACAATGAGCAGTTCTTC
CDR3aa: CASSLGDSPNNEQFF
abundance: NA
j_gene: TRBJ2-1
d_gene: NA
v_gene: TRBV5-1
len: 15

CDR3nt: TGTGCCAGCAGCTTACGGCCTGGGACAGGGGGGAATTCACCCCTCCACTTT
CDR3aa: CASSLRPGTGGNSPLHF
abundance: NA
j_gene: TRBJ1-6
d_gene: TRBD1
v_gene: TRBV7-9
len: 17

CDR3nt: TGTGCCAGCAGCTTGAGAGTAGCGGCCCAAGAGACCCAGTACTTC
CDR3aa: CASSLRVAAQETQYF
abundance: NA
j_gene: TRBJ2-5
d_gene: NA
v_gene: TRBV5-4
len: 15

CDR3nt: TGCGCCAGCAGCTCCGGACAGGAGACGTACGAGCAGTACTTC
CDR3aa: CASSSGQETYEQYF
abundance: NA
j_gene: TRBJ2-7
d_gene: TRBD1
v_gene: TRBV5-1
len: 14

CDR3nt: TGTGCCAGCCGGGCAGGGTCAAACTATGGCTACACCTTC
CDR3aa: CASRAGSNYGYTF
abundance: NA
j_gene: TRBJ1-2
d_gene: NA
v_gene: TRBV9
len: 13